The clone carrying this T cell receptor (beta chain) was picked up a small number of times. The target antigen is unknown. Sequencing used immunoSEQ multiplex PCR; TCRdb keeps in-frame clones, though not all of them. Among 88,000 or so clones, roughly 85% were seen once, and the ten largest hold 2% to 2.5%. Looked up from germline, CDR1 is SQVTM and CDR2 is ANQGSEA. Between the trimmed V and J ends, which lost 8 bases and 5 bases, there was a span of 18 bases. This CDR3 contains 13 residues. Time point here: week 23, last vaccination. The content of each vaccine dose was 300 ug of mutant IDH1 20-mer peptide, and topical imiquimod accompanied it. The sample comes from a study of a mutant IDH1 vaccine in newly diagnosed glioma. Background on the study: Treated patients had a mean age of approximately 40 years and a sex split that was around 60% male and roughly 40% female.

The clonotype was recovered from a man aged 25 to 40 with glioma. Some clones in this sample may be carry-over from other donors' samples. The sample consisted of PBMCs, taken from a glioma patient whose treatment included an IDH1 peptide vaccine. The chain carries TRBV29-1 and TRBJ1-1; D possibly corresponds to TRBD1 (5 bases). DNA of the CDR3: TGCAGCACCCAGGTAGGGGATGGGACTGAAGCTTTCTTT. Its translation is CSTQVGDGTEAFF.